This T cell receptor beta chain was sequenced during a study of blood T cell repertoires in COVID-19. This clone turned up a few times. The CDR3 is 14 amino acids. Germline values: CDR1 LNHDA, CDR2 SQIVND (reference sequence). V dropped 6 bases and J dropped 4; count of bases not matched to a gene: 4. Method: immunoSEQ multiplex PCR; TCRdb's copy keeps in-frame clones and lacks some. The profile shows about 160,000 clones, about 84% of them singletons. The clonotype comes from a woman aged 40 to 50 with acute COVID-19. Sequences were obtained from PBMCs or T cells enriched from blood (not recorded which). This chain uses TRBV19 with TRBJ1-3, with 9 bases identical to TRBD1. CDR3 sequence reads: CASRNRGPGNTIYF. The CDR3 DNA is TGTGCCAGTAGAAACAGGGGGCCAGGAAACACCATATATTTT.